The clone carrying this TCR beta chain was found many times. What it binds is unknown. V was clipped by 6 bases and J by 4 bases, with 18 bases between them. Germline V lookup: CDR1 MDHEN, CDR2 SYDVKM. The CDR3 has 15 amino acids. The data originate from a study of regulatory T cells in long-lasting Graves disease. The time point here: persistent/refractory GD, antithyroid drugs over 5 years with positive TRAb. Extracted PBMC RNA gave rise to the TCR library. Findings and caveats of the study: Newly diagnosed patients had higher TCR diversity than persistent Graves' patients did. The study examined only peripheral blood, not thyroid tissue.

Researchers made TCR beta libraries by using iRepertoire HTBI primers and running Arm-PCR on CDR3 regions. MiXCR, run by TCRdb on the multiplex PCR reads, gives a single entry per CDR3 protein. The sample carries 400,000 to 600,000 distinct CDR3 sequences, 20% to 25% recorded once. The chain recombines TRBV28 with TRBJ2-5; TRBD2 is a possible D gene (7 bases). The source material was peripheral blood mononuclear cells (PBMCs), sampled when the disease was refractory, from a patient treated with antithyroid drugs. The receptor comes from a female donor with Graves disease. In DNA form, the CDR3 reads TGTGCCAGCAGCTCCCCGGGGGGCGGTGGAGAGACCCAGTACTTC. This translates into CASSSPGGGGETQYF.